This is a list of T cell receptor beta chains from one sample in a study of identical twins. TCRdb processed the 5' RACE reads anew with MiXCR; each CDR3 protein has one entry. The sample contains roughly 280,000 distinct CDR3 sequences, roughly 10% of which appear only once. These data were also filed under a second study, of yellow fever vaccine responses in identical twins.

Material for sequencing was CD8+ T cells sorted from blood. Every receptor here comes from a woman aged 18-30 years in good health. CDR3s include the opening cysteine and the closing phenylalanine or tryptophan. A D gene is named only where the DNA matches it firmly. Some rows mark clone size as missing; the rest say once, few, many or name a class of expanded clone.

D gene	V gene	J gene	clone size	CDR3 protein	CDR3 DNA
NA	TRBV27	TRBJ2-7	NA	CASSSMDASSYEQYF	TGTGCCAGCAGTTCTATGGACGCAAGCTCCTACGAGCAGTACTTC
TRBD2	TRBV4-1	TRBJ2-2	few	CASSPGGGLAGVLNTGELFF	TGCGCCAGCAGCCCAGGGGGGGGACTAGCGGGAGTTCTGAACACCGGGGAGCTGTTTTTT
TRBD1	TRBV28	TRBJ2-1	NA	CASSSRTGTNNEQFF	TGTGCCAGCAGTTCCCGGACAGGGACAAACAATGAGCAGTTCTTC
TRBD2	TRBV11-2	TRBJ2-7	few	CASSSQPRLAGASYEQYF	TGTGCCAGCAGCTCACAACCCCGACTAGCGGGGGCATCCTACGAGCAGTACTTC
TRBD2	TRBV11-1	TRBJ2-3	NA	CASSSASPTSGGAATQYF	TGTGCCAGCAGCTCCGCCAGCCCCACTAGCGGGGGGGCTGCTACGCAGTATTTT
TRBD2	TRBV20-1	TRBJ2-2	many	CSARGGRDTGELFF	TGCAGTGCTAGAGGGGGGAGGGACACCGGGGAGCTGTTTTTT
NA	TRBV6-1	TRBJ1-1	few	CASSTVSGNTEAFF	TGTGCCAGCAGCACCGTATCAGGCAACACTGAAGCTTTCTTT
NA	TRBV29-1	TRBJ2-3	many	CSAGDFNLQTDTQYF	TGCAGCGCCGGGGACTTTAACCTCCAGACAGATACGCAGTATTTT
NA	TRBV10-3	TRBJ2-7	many	CAISEVGYEQYF	TGTGCCATCAGTGAGGTAGGTTACGAGCAGTACTTC
NA	TRBV6-2/TRBV6-3	TRBJ2-3	many	CASSDLDTQYF	TGTGCCAGCAGTGATTTGGATACGCAGTATTTT
NA	TRBV10-3	TRBJ2-2	NA	CAISEDFNTGELFF	TGTGCCATCAGTGAGGACTTTAACACCGGGGAGCTGTTTTTT
NA	TRBV27	TRBJ2-7	many	CASSFSDASYEQYF	TGTGCCAGCAGTTTCAGCGATGCTAGCTACGAGCAGTACTTC
TRBD2	TRBV28	TRBJ2-7	NA	CASSGGTMDYEQYF	TGTGCCAGCAGTGGCGGGACTATGGACTACGAGCAGTACTTC
TRBD1	TRBV7-9	TRBJ1-5	many	CASSALGTDQPQHF	TGTGCCAGCAGCGCCCTAGGGACAGATCAGCCCCAGCATTTT
NA	TRBV4-1	TRBJ1-1	once	CASSETPRGTEAFF	TGCGCCAGCAGCGAAACCCCGCGGGGCACTGAAGCTTTCTTT
TRBD2	TRBV10-3	TRBJ2-1	NA	CAIAGLAGTRGDNEQFF	TGTGCCATCGCGGGACTAGCGGGAACTAGGGGTGACAATGAGCAGTTCTTC
NA	TRBV11-2	TRBJ1-1	NA	CASSLARQARSAAFF	TGTGCCAGCAGCTTAGCCCGACAGGCCAGGTCTGCAGCTTTCTTT
TRBD1	TRBV12-3/TRBV12-4	TRBJ2-2	NA	CASSSGRGSTGELFF	TGTGCCAGCAGTTCGGGCAGGGGGAGCACCGGGGAGCTGTTTTTT
TRBD1	TRBV10-3	TRBJ1-1	many	CAISESQGAMTEAFF	TGTGCCATCAGTGAGTCTCAGGGGGCTATGACTGAAGCTTTCTTT
TRBD2	TRBV5-8	TRBJ2-6	NA	CASSPRLAVSSGANVLTF	TGTGCCAGCAGCCCTCGACTAGCGGTTAGCTCTGGGGCCAACGTCCTGACTTTC
NA	TRBV7-9	TRBJ2-3	many	CASSLELAASTDTQYF	TGTGCCAGCAGCTTAGAATTGGCGGCGAGCACAGATACGCAGTATTTT
NA	TRBV7-8	TRBJ1-1	NA	CASSLDLLGEAFF	TGTGCCAGCAGCTTAGATCTCCTGGGTGAAGCTTTCTTT
NA	TRBV5-6	TRBJ2-2	NA	CASSPWGSGELFF	TGTGCCAGCAGCCCATGGGGTTCCGGGGAGCTGTTTTTT
NA	TRBV6-1	TRBJ2-7	NA	CASRGDTNQLYEQYF	TGTGCCAGCAGGGGGGACACCAATCAGCTCTACGAGCAGTACTTC